This entry describes one T cell receptor (beta chain). This entry belongs to a study of CD8 T cells in ankylosing spondylitis. Using its own MiXCR run on the 5' RACE reads, TCRdb lists one record per CDR3 protein. This sample has about 150,000 distinct CDR3 sequences, with approximately 44% found just once. This CDR3 comprises 17 residues. With 3 bases clipped from V and 4 bases from J, the junction kept 13 bases outside the gene matches. Germline V gene lookup returns CDR1 SGHRS and CDR2 YFSETQ. The clonotype originates from a male donor with ankylosing spondylitis. The genes are TRBV5-1 and TRBJ2-7; TRBD1 aligns across 10 bases. Sequencing input: synovial fluid, either unsorted or a sorted T cell fraction (not recorded which). The CDR3 is CASSSPGTGETHYEQYF. CDR3 DNA: TGCGCCAGCAGCTCACCGGGGACAGGGGAAACCCATTACGAGCAGTACTTC.